These T cell receptor beta chains were read from a single sample in a study of blood T cell repertoires in COVID-19. The protocol was immunoSEQ multiplex PCR, while the TCRdb copy is restricted to in-frame clones and leaves out a portion. The data contain approximately 180,000 clones, approximately 80% of them singletons. Sequenced sample: PBMCs or T cells enriched from blood (not recorded which). The receptors come from a man aged 45-60 years who had recovered from COVID-19. Both conserved end residues are part of each CDR3. D genes are given only for firm matches. A clone size is listed for some rows: how often the clone was seen (once, few, many), or a class if it is expanded.

j_call | v_call | clone_size | d_call | cdr3_nt | cdr3_aa
TRBJ1-6 | TRBV6-5 | - | - | TGTGCCAGCCGCATGGAGAGGGGGAACTCACCCCTCCACTTT | CASRMERGNSPLHF
TRBJ1-2 | TRBV9 | - | - | TGTGCCAGCAGGGGGGACAATAACTATGGCTACACCTTC | CASRGDNNYGYTF
TRBJ1-1 | TRBV2 | once | - | TGTGCCAGCAGTATAGACAGACGTAACACTGAAGCTTTCTTT | CASSIDRRNTEAFF
TRBJ2-7 | TRBV18 | - | - | TGTGCCAGCTCATCCAACAGGGACGAGCAGTACTTC | CASSSNRDEQYF
TRBJ2-1 | TRBV24-1 | - | TRBD2 | TGTGCCACCAGTGATGGGTCGGGGGGTTTGGGTAATGAGCAGTTCTTC | CATSDGSGGLGNEQFF
TRBJ1-4 | TRBV11-3 | - | TRBD1 | TGTGCCAGCAGCAGAGGGACAGGGGCAAATGAAAAACTGTTTTTT | CASSRGTGANEKLFF
TRBJ2-3 | TRBV11-1 | - | TRBD2 | TGTGCCAGCAGGATTCTAGGCGGGGGTGGAGATACGCAGTATTTT | CASRILGGGGDTQYF
TRBJ1-4 | TRBV4-2 | - | TRBD1 | TGTGCCAGCAGCCAAGCCACAGGGGTTATTAATGAAAAACTGTTTTTT | CASSQATGVINEKLFF
TRBJ2-7 | TRBV5-1 | - | - | TGCGCCAGCACCCCCAGTCCGGGCAGGGCCGAGGAGCAGTACTTC | CASTPSPGRAEEQYF
TRBJ2-2 | TRBV19 | - | - | TGTGCCAGTAGACAGACGGTTGCGAACACCGGGGAGCTGTTTTTT | CASRQTVANTGELFF
TRBJ1-6 | TRBV9 | - | - | TGTGCCAGCAGCGGGACCCCGGGACTGAATTCACCCCTCCACTTT | CASSGTPGLNSPLHF
TRBJ2-3 | TRBV5-1 | - | TRBD2 | TGCGCCAGCGATCGAGCGGGAAGCACAGATACGCAGTATTTT | CASDRAGSTDTQYF
TRBJ2-3 | TRBV24-1 | - | TRBD1 | TGTGCCACCAGTGAGACTGGACAGGGGGCGGGTACGCAGTATTTT | CATSETGQGAGTQYF
TRBJ1-1 | TRBV10-3 | - | - | TGTGCCATCAGTGAGTCCGTCGGGAACACTGAAGCTTTCTTT | CAISESVGNTEAFF
TRBJ2-7 | TRBV6-5 | many | TRBD1 | TGTGCCAGCAGTTACCGGGGAGACAGGGGGGACGAGCAGTACTTC | CASSYRGDRGDEQYF
TRBJ2-1 | TRBV7-6 | - | TRBD2 | TGTGCCAGCAGCCCAAGGACTAGCGGGGGCAATGAGCAGTTCTTC | CASSPRTSGGNEQFF
TRBJ1-6 | TRBV5-6 | - | TRBD1 | TGTGCCAGCAGCGGGACAGGGAATTCACCCCTCCACTTT | CASSGTGNSPLHF
TRBJ1-5 | TRBV7-2 | - | - | TGTGCCAGCAGCTTAGGGTTGGCAGTAAGTCAGCCCCAGCATTTT | CASSLGLAVSQPQHF
TRBJ1-1 | TRBV27 | - | - | TGTGCCAGCAGAAACGCCGGGGGGACTGAAGCTTTCTTT | CASRNAGGTEAFF
TRBJ2-7 | TRBV7-8 | - | TRBD1 | TGTGCCAGCAGCTCTGACAGGGGGTCTTTTTTC | CASSSDRGSFF
TRBJ1-4 | TRBV7-8 | - | - | TGTGCCAGCAGCTTAGACAGAATTACTAATGAAAAACTGTTTTTT | CASSLDRITNEKLFF
TRBJ2-7 | TRBV7-9 | few | TRBD2 | TGTGCCAGCAGCCGCAATAGCGGGGGGGCCTACGAGCAGTACTTC | CASSRNSGGAYEQYF
TRBJ1-5 | TRBV2 | - | TRBD1 | TGTGCCAGCAACAGGGGGCTGTGGAATCAGCCCCAGCATTTT | CASNRGLWNQPQHF
TRBJ1-4 | TRBV7-6 | - | TRBD1 | TGTGCCAGCAGCTTAACGGGACAGGGGAGGGCTAATGAAAAACTGTTTTTT | CASSLTGQGRANEKLFF
TRBJ1-6 | TRBV12-5 | - | - | TGTGCTAGCGCGACAGGTCTTAATTCACCCCTCCACTTT | CASATGLNSPLHF
TRBJ1-6 | TRBV5-4 | few | - | TGTGCCAGCAGCTTGGCCCGGGGTTATAATTCACCCCTCCACTTT | CASSLARGYNSPLHF
TRBJ1-5 | TRBV7-9 | - | TRBD1 | TGTGCCAGCAGCTTAGCGACAGGGGGTCAGCCCCAGCATTTT | CASSLATGGQPQHF
TRBJ1-1 | TRBV6-6 | - | TRBD1 | TGTGCCAGCAGGGACAGGCTAGTGAACACTGAAGCTTTCTTT | CASRDRLVNTEAFF
TRBJ1-5 | TRBV18 | - | - | TGTGCCAGCTCACCATCAGGGCCTAACAATCAGCCCCAGCATTTT | CASSPSGPNNQPQHF
TRBJ1-2 | TRBV28 | - | TRBD1 | TGTGCCAGCATTGAGGACAGGGTACTGGATGGCTACACCTTC | CASIEDRVLDGYTF
TRBJ2-7 | TRBV30 | - | TRBD1 | TGTGCCTGGAGACAGGGGGTTTACGAGCAGTACTTC | CAWRQGVYEQYF
TRBJ1-2 | TRBV30 | - | - | TGTGCCTGGTTAAGGGGAGGTCGAAACTATGGCTACACCTTC | CAWLRGGRNYGYTF
TRBJ2-2 | TRBV24-1 | - | - | TGTGCCACCAGTGCTGGGCGCACCGGGGAGCTGTTTTTT | CATSAGRTGELFF
TRBJ2-3 | TRBV9 | - | - | TGTGCCAGCAGCGTAAATAGTGGAGGCGGCACAGATACGCAGTATTTT | CASSVNSGGGTDTQYF
TRBJ2-2 | TRBV7-3 | - | - | TGTGCCAGCAGCTTACGGAGCGATCGGCTCACCGGGGAGCTGTTTTTT | CASSLRSDRLTGELFF
TRBJ2-4 | TRBV5-1 | - | TRBD1 | TGCGCCAGCATCCCCGACAGGGGAGCCAAAAACATTCAGTACTTC | CASIPDRGAKNIQYF
TRBJ2-5 | TRBV28 | - | TRBD2 | TGTGCCACGCGTTCGGGGGGGATCGGGACCCAGTACTTC | CATRSGGIGTQYF
TRBJ1-6 | TRBV2 | - | - | TGTGCCAGCAGCCCGACAAGTAACAATTCACCCCTCCACTTT | CASSPTSNNSPLHF
TRBJ2-7 | TRBV5-1 | - | TRBD1 | TGCGCCAGCAGCCCCTGGGACAGTTCCTACGAGCAGTACTTC | CASSPWDSSYEQYF
TRBJ2-3 | TRBV4-1 | - | TRBD2 | TGCGCCAGCAGCCCAACTTTAGCGGGGAGGAAAGATACGCAGTATTTT | CASSPTLAGRKDTQYF
TRBJ2-7 | TRBV19 | - | TRBD1 | TGTGCCAGTAGTAGTCCAGGGGGCTACCCCTACGAGCAGTACTTC | CASSSPGGYPYEQYF
TRBJ1-1 | TRBV5-4 | - | TRBD1 | TGTGCCAGCAGCCAGGTCCGGACAGGGACCACTGAAGCTTTCTTT | CASSQVRTGTTEAFF
TRBJ2-5 | TRBV7-2 | - | TRBD2 | TGTGCCAGCAGCTCGGGACTAGCCCGGGGGAGTGTAGAGACCCAGTACTTC | CASSSGLARGSVETQYF
TRBJ1-6 | TRBV7-9 | - | TRBD1 | TGTGCCAGCAGCCGACTGGGACAGGGGGAAAGGTCACCCCTCCACTTT | CASSRLGQGERSPLHF
TRBJ1-1 | TRBV29-1 | - | TRBD1 | TGCAGCGTGGACAGGGGCTCTTCGGAAGCTTTCTTT | CSVDRGSSEAFF
TRBJ1-2 | TRBV29-1 | - | TRBD1 | TGCAGCGTCGATTCAGGGGGCGGCGGCTACACCTTC | CSVDSGGGGYTF
TRBJ1-2 | TRBV28 | - | - | TGTGCCAGCAGTTTAAAGCCCCCAAACGCGTATGGCTACACCTTC | CASSLKPPNAYGYTF
TRBJ2-2 | TRBV9 | - | TRBD2 | TGTGCCAGCAGCACCCGGACTAGCGGGGGGGCCGACACCGGGGAGCTGTTTTTT | CASSTRTSGGADTGELFF
TRBJ1-5 | TRBV5-8 | - | - | TGTGCCAGCAGCGACGTGCGGCGGCAGCCCCAGCATTTT | CASSDVRRQPQHF
TRBJ2-1 | TRBV27 | - | TRBD2 | TGTGCCAGCAGTTCCATTCTAAGACTAGCGGGGATGAATGAGCAGTTCTTC | CASSSILRLAGMNEQFF
TRBJ2-7 | TRBV18 | once | TRBD1 | TGTGCCAGCTCTCGGACAGGGTACTACGAGCAGTACTTC | CASSRTGYYEQYF
TRBJ2-3 | TRBV19 | - | TRBD2 | TGTGCCAGTAGTCTCGGACTAGCGGGAACCACAGATACGCAGTATTTT | CASSLGLAGTTDTQYF
TRBJ1-2 | TRBV30 | - | TRBD1 | TGTGCCTGGACGCCGGGACAGAAAAACTATGGCTACACCTTC | CAWTPGQKNYGYTF
TRBJ2-1 | TRBV5-1 | - | TRBD1 | TGCGCCAGCAGCTTGGCCGCCGGGACAGGGGTCTATACTCAGTTCTTC | CASSLAAGTGVYTQFF